This T cell receptor (beta chain) was sequenced for a study of T-cell memory formation after mild COVID-19. This CDR3 contains 16 residues. The V gene lost 5 bases and the J gene lost 0 bases, with 16 bases spanning the gap. Germline CDR1 SGHVS, CDR2 FQNEAQ. By share, this clonotype counts as large. Its antigen is not known. With constant-segment primers, 5'RACE yielded cDNA libraries of TCR alpha and TCR beta that carried sample barcodes and UMIs. TCRdb re-called the 5' RACE reads through MiXCR, storing one row per CDR3 protein. This table has 30,000 to 45,000 distinct CDR3 sequences, about an eighth appearing once. Study-wide points: Among clones contracting day 15 to 85, CD4/CD8 was balanced, whereas later expanders leaned CD4+. Cross-reactive memory seemingly joined, as some responding clones were found in pre-infection memory.

V is TRBV7-8 and J is TRBJ1-2, with a possible D match to TRBD1 (5 bases). Sequencing used PBMCs or a T cell subset sorted from them (not recorded which). The sequence derives from a man aged 18 to 30 who had mild COVID-19 (a few samples of this study predate the infection). Cell type and time point are not known. The CDR3 region is CASSLGQAWANYGYTF. The CDR3, as DNA: TGTGCCAGCAGCCTCGGACAAGCCTGGGCTAACTATGGCTACACCTTC.